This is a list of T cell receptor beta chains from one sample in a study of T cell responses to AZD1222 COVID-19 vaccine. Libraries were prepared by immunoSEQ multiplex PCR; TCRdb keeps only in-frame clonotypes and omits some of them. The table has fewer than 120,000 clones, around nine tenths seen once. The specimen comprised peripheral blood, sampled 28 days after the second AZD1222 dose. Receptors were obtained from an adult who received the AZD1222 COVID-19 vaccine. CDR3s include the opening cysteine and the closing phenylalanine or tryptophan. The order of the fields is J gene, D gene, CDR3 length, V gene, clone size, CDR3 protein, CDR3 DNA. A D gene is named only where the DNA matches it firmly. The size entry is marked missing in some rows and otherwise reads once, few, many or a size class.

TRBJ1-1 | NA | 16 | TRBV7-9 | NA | CASSLRDMAGHTEAFF | TGTGCCAGCAGCCTCCGGGACATGGCGGGGCACACTGAAGCTTTCTTT
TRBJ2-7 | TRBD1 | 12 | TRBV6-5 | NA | CASSYSPDREYF | TGTGCCAGCAGTTACTCGCCGGACAGGGAGTACTTC
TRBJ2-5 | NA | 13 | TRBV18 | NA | CASSPLGRGLGDF | TGTGCCAGCTCACCTCTAGGACGCGGACTCGGGGACTTC
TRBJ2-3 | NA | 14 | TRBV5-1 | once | CASSLAVRTDTQYF | TGCGCCAGCAGCTTGGCCGTTCGCACAGATACGCAGTATTTT
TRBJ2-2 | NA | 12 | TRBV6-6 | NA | CASSYGPGVLFF | TGTGCCAGCAGTTACGGGCCGGGGGTGCTGTTTTTT
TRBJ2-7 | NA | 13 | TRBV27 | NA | CASSREGPYEQYF | TGTGCCAGCAGTCGAGAGGGACCCTACGAGCAGTACTTC
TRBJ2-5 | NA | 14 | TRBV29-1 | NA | CSGSGGQGGETQYF | TGCAGCGGTTCCGGCGGGCAGGGGGGGGAGACCCAGTACTTC
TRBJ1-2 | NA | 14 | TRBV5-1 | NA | CASRGGTAQYGYTF | TGCGCCAGCAGGGGAGGGACCGCGCAATATGGCTACACCTTC
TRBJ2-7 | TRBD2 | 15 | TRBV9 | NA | CASSASGTSNYEQYF | TGTGCCAGCAGCGCCTCCGGGACTAGCAATTACGAGCAGTACTTC
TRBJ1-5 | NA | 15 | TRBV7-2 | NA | CASSLKAGAEQPQHF | TGTGCCAGCAGCTTAAAAGCAGGGGCGGAACAGCCCCAGCATTTT
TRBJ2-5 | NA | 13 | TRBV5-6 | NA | CASSLVGRETQYF | TGTGCCAGCAGCTTGGTGGGTAGGGAGACCCAGTACTTC